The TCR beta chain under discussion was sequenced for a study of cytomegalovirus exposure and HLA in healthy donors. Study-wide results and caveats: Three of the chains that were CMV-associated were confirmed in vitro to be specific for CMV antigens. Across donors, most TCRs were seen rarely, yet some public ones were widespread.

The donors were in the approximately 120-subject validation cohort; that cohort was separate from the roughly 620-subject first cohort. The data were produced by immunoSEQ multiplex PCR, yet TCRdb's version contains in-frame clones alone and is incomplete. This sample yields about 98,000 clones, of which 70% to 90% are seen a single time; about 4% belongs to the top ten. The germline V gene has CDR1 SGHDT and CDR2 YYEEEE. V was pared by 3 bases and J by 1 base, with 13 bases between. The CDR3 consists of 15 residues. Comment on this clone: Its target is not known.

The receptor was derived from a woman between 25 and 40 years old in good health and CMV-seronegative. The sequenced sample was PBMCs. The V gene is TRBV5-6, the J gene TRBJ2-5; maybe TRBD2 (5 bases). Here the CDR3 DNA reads TGTGCCAGCAGCTGGGTCCGGGAACTCCAAGAGACCCAGTACTTC. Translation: CASSWVRELQETQYF. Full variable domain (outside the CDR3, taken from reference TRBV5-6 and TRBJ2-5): DAGVTQSPTHLIKTRGQQVTLRCSPKSGHDTVSWYQQALGQGPQFIFQYYEEEERQRGNFPDRFSGHQFPNYSSELNVNALLLGDSALYLCASSWVRELQETQYFGPGTRLLVL.